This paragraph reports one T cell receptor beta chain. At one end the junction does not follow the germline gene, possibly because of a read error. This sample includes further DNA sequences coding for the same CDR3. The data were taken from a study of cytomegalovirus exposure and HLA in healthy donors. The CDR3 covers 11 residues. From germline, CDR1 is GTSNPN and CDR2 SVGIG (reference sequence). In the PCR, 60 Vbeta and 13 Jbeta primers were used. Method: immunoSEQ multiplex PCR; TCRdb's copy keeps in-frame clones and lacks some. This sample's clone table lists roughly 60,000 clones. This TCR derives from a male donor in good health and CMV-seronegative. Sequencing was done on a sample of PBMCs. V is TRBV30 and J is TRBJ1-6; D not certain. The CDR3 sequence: CAWRENSPLHF. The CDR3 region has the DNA TGTGCCTGGAGAGAGAATTCACCCCTACACTTT.